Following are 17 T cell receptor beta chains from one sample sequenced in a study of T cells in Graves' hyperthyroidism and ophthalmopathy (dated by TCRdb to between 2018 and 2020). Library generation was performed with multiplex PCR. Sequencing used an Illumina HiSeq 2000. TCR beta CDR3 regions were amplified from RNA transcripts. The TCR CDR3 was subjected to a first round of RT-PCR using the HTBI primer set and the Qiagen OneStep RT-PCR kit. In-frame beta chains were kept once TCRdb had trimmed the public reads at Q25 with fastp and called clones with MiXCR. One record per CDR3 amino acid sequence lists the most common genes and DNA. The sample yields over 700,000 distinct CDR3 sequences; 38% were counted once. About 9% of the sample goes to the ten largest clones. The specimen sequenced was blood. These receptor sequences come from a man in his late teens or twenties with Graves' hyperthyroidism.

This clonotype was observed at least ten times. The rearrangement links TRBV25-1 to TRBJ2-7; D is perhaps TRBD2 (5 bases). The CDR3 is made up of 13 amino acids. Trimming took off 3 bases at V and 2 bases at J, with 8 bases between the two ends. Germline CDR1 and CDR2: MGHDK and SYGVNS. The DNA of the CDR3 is TGTGCCAGCAGTGACGGGGTAACCTACGAGCAGTACTTC. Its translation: CASSDGVTYEQYF.

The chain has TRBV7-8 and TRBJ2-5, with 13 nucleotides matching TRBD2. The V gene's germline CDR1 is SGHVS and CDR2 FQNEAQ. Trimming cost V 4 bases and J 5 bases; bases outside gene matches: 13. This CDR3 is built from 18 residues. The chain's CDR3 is CASSSWGTSGNLVETQYF. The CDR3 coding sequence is TGTGCCAGCAGCTCCTGGGGGACTAGCGGGAATTTGGTTGAGACCCAGTACTTC.

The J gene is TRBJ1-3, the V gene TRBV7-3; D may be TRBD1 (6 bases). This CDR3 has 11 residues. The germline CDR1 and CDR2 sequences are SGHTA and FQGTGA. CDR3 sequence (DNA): TGTGTCACAGGGACGGGAAACACCATATATTTT. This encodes CVTGTGNTIYF.

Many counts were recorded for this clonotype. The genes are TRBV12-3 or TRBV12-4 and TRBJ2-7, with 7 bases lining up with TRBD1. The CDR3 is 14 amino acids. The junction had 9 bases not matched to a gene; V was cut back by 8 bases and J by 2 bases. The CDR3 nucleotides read TGTGCCAGCTCGCGGACAGGACCTACCTACGAGCAGTACTTC. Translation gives CASSRTGPTYEQYF.

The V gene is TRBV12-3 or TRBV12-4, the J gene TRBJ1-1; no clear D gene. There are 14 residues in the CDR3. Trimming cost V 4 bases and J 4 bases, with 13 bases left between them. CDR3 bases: TGTGCCAGCAGTTACGCGGCGGGCGGCACTGAAGCTTTCTTT. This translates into CASSYAAGGTEAFF.

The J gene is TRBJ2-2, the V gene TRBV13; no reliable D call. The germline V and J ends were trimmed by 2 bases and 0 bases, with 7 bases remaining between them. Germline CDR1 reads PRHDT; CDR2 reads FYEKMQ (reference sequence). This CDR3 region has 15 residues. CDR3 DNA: TGTGCCAGCAGCTTACAAGTGTCGAACACCGGGGAGCTGTTTTTT. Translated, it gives CASSLQVSNTGELFF. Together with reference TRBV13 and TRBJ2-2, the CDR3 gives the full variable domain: AAGVIQSPRHLIKEKRETATLKCYPIPRHDTVYWYQQGPGQDPQFLISFYEKMQSDKGSIPDRFSAQQFSDYHSELNMSSLELGDSALYFCASSLQVSNTGELFFGEGSRLTVL.

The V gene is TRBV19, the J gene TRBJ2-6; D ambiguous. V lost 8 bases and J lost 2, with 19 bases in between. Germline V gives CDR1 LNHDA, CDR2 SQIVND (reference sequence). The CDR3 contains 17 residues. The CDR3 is CASGKNAGQAGANVLTF. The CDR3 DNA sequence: TGTGCCAGTGGTAAAAATGCCGGCCAAGCTGGGGCCAACGTCCTGACTTTC. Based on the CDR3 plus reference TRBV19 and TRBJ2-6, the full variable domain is DGGITQSPKYLFRKEGQNVTLSCEQNLNHDAMYWYRQDPGQGLRLIYYSQIVNDFQKGDIAEGYSVSREKKESFPLTVTSAQKNPTAFYLCASGKNAGQAGANVLTFGAGSRLTVL.

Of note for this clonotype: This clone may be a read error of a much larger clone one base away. The CDR3: CAISANSNEQYF. CDR3 DNA sequence: TGTGCCATCAGTGCGAACTCCAACGAGCAGTACTTC. The chain is built from TRBV10-3 and TRBJ2-7, with D hard to call. Germline V gene lookup returns CDR1 ENHRY and CDR2 SYGVKD. This CDR3 contains 12 residues.

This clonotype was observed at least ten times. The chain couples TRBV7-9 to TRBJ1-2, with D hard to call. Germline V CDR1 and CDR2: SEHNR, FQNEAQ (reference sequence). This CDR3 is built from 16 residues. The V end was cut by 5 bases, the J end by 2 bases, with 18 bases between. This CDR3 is CASSILGRALNYGYTF. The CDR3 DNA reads TGTGCCAGCAGCATCCTTGGACGGGCCTTAAACTATGGCTACACCTTC.

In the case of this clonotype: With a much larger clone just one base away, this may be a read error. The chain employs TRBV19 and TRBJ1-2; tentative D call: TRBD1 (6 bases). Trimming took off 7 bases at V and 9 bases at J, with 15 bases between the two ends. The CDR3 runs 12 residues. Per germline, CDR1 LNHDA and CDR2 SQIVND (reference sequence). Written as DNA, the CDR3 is TGTGCCAGTAACGGCCAGGGGCCTAGCTACACCTTC. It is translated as CASNGQGPSYTF.

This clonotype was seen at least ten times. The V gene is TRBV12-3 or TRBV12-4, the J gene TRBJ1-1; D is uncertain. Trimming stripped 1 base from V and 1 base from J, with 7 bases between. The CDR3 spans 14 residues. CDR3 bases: TGTGCCAGCAGTTTAGTGGGCACGAACACTGAAGCTTTCTTT. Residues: CASSLVGTNTEAFF.

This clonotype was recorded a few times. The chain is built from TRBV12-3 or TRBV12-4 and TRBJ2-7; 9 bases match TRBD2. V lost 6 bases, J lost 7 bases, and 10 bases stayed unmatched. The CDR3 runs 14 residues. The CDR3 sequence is CASSPSGNSHEQYF. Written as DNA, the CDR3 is TGTGCCAGCAGCCCTAGCGGGAACTCTCATGAGCAGTACTTC.

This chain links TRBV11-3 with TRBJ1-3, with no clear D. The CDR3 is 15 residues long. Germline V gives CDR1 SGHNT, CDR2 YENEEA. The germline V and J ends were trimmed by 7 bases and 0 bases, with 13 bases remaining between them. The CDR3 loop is CASTEDRNSGNTIYF. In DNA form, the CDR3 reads TGTGCCAGCACCGAAGATCGTAACTCTGGAAACACCATATATTTT.

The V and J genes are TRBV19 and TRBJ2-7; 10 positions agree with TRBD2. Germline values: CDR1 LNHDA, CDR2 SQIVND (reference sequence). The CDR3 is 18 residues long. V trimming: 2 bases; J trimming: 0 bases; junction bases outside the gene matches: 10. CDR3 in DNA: TGTGCCAGTAGTATACACCCCCTCGCTAGCGGGAGCTCCTACGAGCAGTACTTC. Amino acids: CASSIHPLASGSSYEQYF.

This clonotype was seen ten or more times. The CDR3 region is CATSKGQGAGQPQHF. The CDR3 nucleotides read TGTGCCACCAGCAAGGGACAGGGGGCCGGTCAGCCCCAGCATTTT. The rearrangement links TRBV15 to TRBJ1-5; the match to TRBD1 covers 12 bases. This CDR3 contains 15 residues. J lost 6 bases, V lost 4 bases, and 4 bases had no gene match. CDR1 is LNHNV and CDR2 is YYDKDF in the germline V gene (reference sequence).

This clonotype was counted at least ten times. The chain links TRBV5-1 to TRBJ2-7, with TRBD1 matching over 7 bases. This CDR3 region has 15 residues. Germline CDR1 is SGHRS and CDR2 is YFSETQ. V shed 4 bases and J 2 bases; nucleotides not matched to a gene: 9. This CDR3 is CASSPTGDVTYEQYF. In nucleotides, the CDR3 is TGCGCCAGCAGCCCAACAGGGGACGTAACCTACGAGCAGTACTTC.

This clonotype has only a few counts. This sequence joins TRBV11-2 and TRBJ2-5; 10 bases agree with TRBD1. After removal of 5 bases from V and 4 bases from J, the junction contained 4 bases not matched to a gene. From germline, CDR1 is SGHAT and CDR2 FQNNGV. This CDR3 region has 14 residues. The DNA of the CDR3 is TGTGCCAGCAGCCTGACAGGGGGCCCAGAGACCCAGTACTTC. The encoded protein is CASSLTGGPETQYF.